The rows below give T cell receptor beta chains drawn from one sample of a study of cytomegalovirus exposure and HLA in healthy donors. Produced via immunoSEQ multiplex PCR; TCRdb's table is partial and in-frame only. The data hold 150,000 to 200,000 clones, with 79% observed a single time. Material for sequencing was PBMCs. These TCRs come from a young woman in good health and CMV-seropositive. Both conserved end residues are part of each CDR3. Each record gives: D gene, V gene, J gene, clone size, CDR3 length, CDR3 DNA, CDR3 protein. D genes are given only for firm matches. The size entry is marked missing in some rows and otherwise reads once, few, many or a size class.

d_call: TRBD1
v_call: TRBV30
j_call: TRBJ2-7
clone_size: -
cdr3_length: 12
cdr3_nt: TGTGCCTGGAGTGCAACCCCCGGACAGGTAGCTTTC
cdr3_aa: CAWSATPGQVAF

d_call: TRBD2
v_call: TRBV4-1
j_call: TRBJ2-1
clone_size: -
cdr3_length: 15
cdr3_nt: TGCGCCAGCAGCCAAATTAGCGGGGGGGTTAATGAGCAGTTCTTC
cdr3_aa: CASSQISGGVNEQFF

d_call: TRBD1
v_call: TRBV7-8
j_call: TRBJ1-2
clone_size: -
cdr3_length: 13
cdr3_nt: TGTGCCAGCAGCCCCCGGACAGGGCATGGCTACACCTTC
cdr3_aa: CASSPRTGHGYTF

d_call: -
v_call: TRBV29-1
j_call: TRBJ1-1
clone_size: once
cdr3_length: 11
cdr3_nt: TGCAGCGCAAATACTGTCGTTGGAGCTTTCTTT
cdr3_aa: CSANTVVGAFF

d_call: -
v_call: TRBV7-2
j_call: TRBJ2-1
clone_size: -
cdr3_length: 15
cdr3_nt: TGTGCCAGCAGTATAGCGGTTAGAGCCTACAATGAGCAGTTCTTC
cdr3_aa: CASSIAVRAYNEQFF

d_call: TRBD2
v_call: TRBV29-1
j_call: TRBJ2-7
clone_size: -
cdr3_length: 15
cdr3_nt: TGCAGCGTGGATTTGGGAGCGGGACTGAGCTACGAGCAGTACTTC
cdr3_aa: CSVDLGAGLSYEQYF

d_call: TRBD1
v_call: TRBV4-1
j_call: TRBJ2-7
clone_size: -
cdr3_length: 14
cdr3_nt: TGCGCCAGCAGCCAACCGGACAGGAGATACGAGCAGTACTTC
cdr3_aa: CASSQPDRRYEQYF

d_call: TRBD1
v_call: TRBV11-2
j_call: TRBJ2-7
clone_size: -
cdr3_length: 14
cdr3_nt: TGTGCCAGCAGCCGACAGGGGAAATCCTACGAGCAGTACTTC
cdr3_aa: CASSRQGKSYEQYF

d_call: -
v_call: TRBV15
j_call: TRBJ2-5
clone_size: few
cdr3_length: 15
cdr3_nt: TGTGCCACCAGCAGAGATTGGACAGCACAAGAGACCCAGTACTTC
cdr3_aa: CATSRDWTAQETQYF

d_call: -
v_call: TRBV5-1
j_call: TRBJ2-1
clone_size: -
cdr3_length: 14
cdr3_nt: TGCGCCGTACGAAAGGGGATTTCGGACAATGAGCAGTTCTTC
cdr3_aa: CAVRKGISDNEQFF

d_call: -
v_call: TRBV5-5
j_call: TRBJ1-6
clone_size: -
cdr3_length: 14
cdr3_nt: TGTGCCAGCAGCTTGGACAGGTTTAATTCACCCCTCCACTTT
cdr3_aa: CASSLDRFNSPLHF

d_call: -
v_call: TRBV9
j_call: TRBJ2-5
clone_size: -
cdr3_length: 15
cdr3_nt: TGTGCCAGCAGTTCCCAGGGTAATCCTCAAGAGACCCAGTACTTC
cdr3_aa: CASSSQGNPQETQYF

d_call: TRBD1
v_call: TRBV9
j_call: TRBJ1-2
clone_size: once
cdr3_length: 15
cdr3_nt: TGTGCCAGCAGCGTAGGAGGGACAGGGTACTATGGCTACACCTTC
cdr3_aa: CASSVGGTGYYGYTF

d_call: TRBD2
v_call: TRBV5-1
j_call: TRBJ2-2
clone_size: -
cdr3_length: 15
cdr3_nt: TGCGCCAGCAGCTTGGACGGGACTAATGCCGGGGAGCTGTTTTTT
cdr3_aa: CASSLDGTNAGELFF

d_call: -
v_call: TRBV7-7
j_call: TRBJ2-5
clone_size: -
cdr3_length: 14
cdr3_nt: TGTGCCAGCAGCTCAGACAGGCTCCAAGAGACCCAGTACTTC
cdr3_aa: CASSSDRLQETQYF

d_call: TRBD2
v_call: TRBV19
j_call: TRBJ2-3
clone_size: -
cdr3_length: 15
cdr3_nt: TGTGCCAGCGGGGGGAGCGGGGCTAGCACAGATACGCAGTATTTT
cdr3_aa: CASGGSGASTDTQYF

d_call: TRBD1
v_call: TRBV27
j_call: TRBJ1-5
clone_size: -
cdr3_length: 17
cdr3_nt: TGTGCCAGCAGCCTGAACAGGGGCCCTTATAGCAATCAGCCCCAGCATTTT
cdr3_aa: CASSLNRGPYSNQPQHF

d_call: -
v_call: TRBV5-1
j_call: TRBJ2-5
clone_size: -
cdr3_length: 12
cdr3_nt: TGCGCCAGCAGCCAGACCGTCGGGGACCAGTACTTC
cdr3_aa: CASSQTVGDQYF

d_call: -
v_call: TRBV10-1
j_call: TRBJ1-1
clone_size: -
cdr3_length: 13
cdr3_nt: TGCGCCAGCACCCTGGGACAAAACACTGAAGCTTTCTTT
cdr3_aa: CASTLGQNTEAFF

d_call: TRBD2
v_call: TRBV6-6
j_call: TRBJ2-3
clone_size: -
cdr3_length: 16
cdr3_nt: TGTGCCAGCAGTTACTCGAGTTCGGGGGGGGCAGATACGCAGTATTTT
cdr3_aa: CASSYSSSGGADTQYF

d_call: -
v_call: TRBV9
j_call: TRBJ2-7
clone_size: -
cdr3_length: 13
cdr3_nt: TGTGCCAGCAGCGCCTCCGGGGGCTACGAGCAGTACTTC
cdr3_aa: CASSASGGYEQYF

d_call: -
v_call: TRBV4-3
j_call: TRBJ1-4
clone_size: -
cdr3_length: 14
cdr3_nt: TGCGCCAGCAGCCCGGGACAATTTAATGAAAAACTGTTTTTT
cdr3_aa: CASSPGQFNEKLFF

d_call: TRBD2
v_call: TRBV5-4
j_call: TRBJ2-7
clone_size: -
cdr3_length: 14
cdr3_nt: TGTGCCAGCAGCAAGCGGGAGGGCAACTACGAGCAGTACTTC
cdr3_aa: CASSKREGNYEQYF

d_call: -
v_call: TRBV6-7
j_call: TRBJ2-1
clone_size: -
cdr3_length: 18
cdr3_nt: TGTGCCAGCAGTCGTCGAGGGGGTGCCACTCTCTCCTACAATGAGCAGTTCTTC
cdr3_aa: CASSRRGGATLSYNEQFF

d_call: -
v_call: TRBV21-1
j_call: TRBJ1-4
clone_size: -
cdr3_length: 15
cdr3_nt: TGTGCCAGCAGCAAAGGGGGAGCAACGGATGAAAAACTGTTTTTT
cdr3_aa: CASSKGGATDEKLFF

d_call: -
v_call: TRBV30
j_call: TRBJ2-2
clone_size: few
cdr3_length: 14
cdr3_nt: TGTGCCTGGAGTGTACTTGCGATCACCGGGGAGCTGTTTTTT
cdr3_aa: CAWSVLAITGELFF

d_call: -
v_call: TRBV19
j_call: TRBJ2-7
clone_size: -
cdr3_length: 15
cdr3_nt: TGTGCCAGTAGTATAGATTCCAGTTCCTCCTACGAGCAGTACTTC
cdr3_aa: CASSIDSSSSYEQYF

d_call: TRBD1
v_call: TRBV29-1
j_call: TRBJ2-5
clone_size: -
cdr3_length: 16
cdr3_nt: TGCAGCGGCCTTGGGTGGGACAGGGGTCTCCAAGAGACCCAGTACTTC
cdr3_aa: CSGLGWDRGLQETQYF

d_call: -
v_call: TRBV30
j_call: TRBJ2-7
clone_size: few
cdr3_length: 16
cdr3_nt: TGTGCCTGGAGCCCCCTCGGGCAGGGGTTGTCCTACGAGCAGTACTTC
cdr3_aa: CAWSPLGQGLSYEQYF

d_call: -
v_call: TRBV15
j_call: TRBJ2-5
clone_size: -
cdr3_length: 13
cdr3_nt: TGTGCCACCAGCACTCGGAGGTGGGAGACCCAGTACTTC
cdr3_aa: CATSTRRWETQYF

d_call: -
v_call: TRBV11-3
j_call: TRBJ2-4
clone_size: -
cdr3_length: 16
cdr3_nt: TGTGCCAGCAGCTCCGGTCCTAAACTAGCCAAAAACATTCAGTACTTC
cdr3_aa: CASSSGPKLAKNIQYF

d_call: TRBD2
v_call: TRBV5-1
j_call: TRBJ2-5
clone_size: -
cdr3_length: 14
cdr3_nt: TGCGCCAGCACCCCAGCGGGGGGGCAAGAGACCCAGTACTTC
cdr3_aa: CASTPAGGQETQYF

d_call: TRBD2
v_call: TRBV5-4
j_call: TRBJ2-1
clone_size: -
cdr3_length: 15
cdr3_nt: TGTGCCAGCAGCTTGGCCCTAGCGGGAGGTCGAGAGCAGTTCTTC
cdr3_aa: CASSLALAGGREQFF

d_call: TRBD1
v_call: TRBV2
j_call: TRBJ2-2
clone_size: -
cdr3_length: 15
cdr3_nt: TGTGCCAGCGTGCAGGGGGCGGCGGTGCCCGGGGAGCTGTTTTTT
cdr3_aa: CASVQGAAVPGELFF

d_call: TRBD1
v_call: TRBV7-9
j_call: TRBJ1-1
clone_size: -
cdr3_length: 13
cdr3_nt: TGTGCCAGCAGTAACAGGGGGAACACTGAAGCTTTCTTT
cdr3_aa: CASSNRGNTEAFF

d_call: -
v_call: TRBV25-1
j_call: TRBJ1-6
clone_size: few
cdr3_length: 18
cdr3_nt: TGTGCCAGCAGTGAATTAATTCCCCGGCTGGCGGTCGATTCACCCCTCCACTTT
cdr3_aa: CASSELIPRLAVDSPLHF

d_call: TRBD2
v_call: TRBV7-9
j_call: TRBJ2-3
clone_size: few
cdr3_length: 16
cdr3_nt: TGTGCCAGCAGCGCAGGGACTAGCGGGCTCACAGATACGCAGTATTTT
cdr3_aa: CASSAGTSGLTDTQYF

d_call: -
v_call: TRBV20-1
j_call: TRBJ1-1
clone_size: few
cdr3_length: 11
cdr3_nt: TGCAGTGCTAGCGGGAACACTGAAGCTTTCTTT
cdr3_aa: CSASGNTEAFF

d_call: -
v_call: TRBV19
j_call: TRBJ1-5
clone_size: -
cdr3_length: 14
cdr3_nt: TGTGCCAGTGACGAGGGTGGGGGCAATCAGCCCCAGCATTTT
cdr3_aa: CASDEGGGNQPQHF

d_call: TRBD1
v_call: TRBV10-3
j_call: TRBJ1-4
clone_size: -
cdr3_length: 14
cdr3_nt: TGTGCCATCAACAGACAGGGTATGGGTGAAAAACTGTTTTTT
cdr3_aa: CAINRQGMGEKLFF

d_call: -
v_call: TRBV6-7
j_call: TRBJ1-6
clone_size: once
cdr3_length: 12
cdr3_nt: TGTGCCAGCAGAAGCAGGCCTACGGCCCTCCACTTT
cdr3_aa: CASRSRPTALHF

d_call: -
v_call: TRBV7-8
j_call: TRBJ2-1
clone_size: -
cdr3_length: 15
cdr3_nt: TGTGCCAGCAGCTCGGGTCTTAGCTCCTACAATGAGCAGTTCTTC
cdr3_aa: CASSSGLSSYNEQFF

d_call: TRBD1
v_call: TRBV4-2
j_call: TRBJ1-1
clone_size: once
cdr3_length: 15
cdr3_nt: TGTGCCAGCAGCCAAGAGCGACAGGGGGGGACTGAAGCTTTCTTT
cdr3_aa: CASSQERQGGTEAFF

d_call: TRBD1
v_call: TRBV9
j_call: TRBJ1-1
clone_size: -
cdr3_length: 14
cdr3_nt: TGTGCCAGCAGCTTCGAGGACAGGGACCATGAAGCTTTCTTT
cdr3_aa: CASSFEDRDHEAFF

d_call: -
v_call: TRBV14
j_call: TRBJ2-1
clone_size: -
cdr3_length: 14
cdr3_nt: TGTGCCAGCAGCCATGGAGGGCCAACCAATGAGCAGTTCTTC
cdr3_aa: CASSHGGPTNEQFF